This TCR beta chain was recovered during a study of blood T cell repertoires in COVID-19. Authors' processing steps: It was from reference gene primer amplification that nucleated cell counts were estimated. Clones were sequenced by immunoSEQ multiplex PCR, and TCRdb holds only the in-frame ones, with some missing. V, J and clone size are taken as reported in that table, and D and trimming were inferred from the DNA itself. Here the sample spans 210,000 or so clones, around 84% being singletons. V was clipped by 5 bases and J by 10 bases; unmatched bases: 9. CDR3 size: 14 residues. Germline values: CDR1 MDHEN, CDR2 SYDVKM. Participants were aged roughly 18 to 100 years from 20 to 30 US areas. Cohorts were assigned according to the clinical history that participants reported.

The source material was PBMCs or T cells enriched from blood (not recorded which). This chain joins TRBV28 and TRBJ2-1; 9 bases fit TRBD1. This receptor was identified in a middle-aged woman with acute COVID-19. CDR3 sequence (DNA): TGTGCCAGCAGTCCCCTGGGACAGGGAATGGAGCAGTTCTTC. Protein: CASSPLGQGMEQFF.